These 4 T cell receptor beta chains came from one sample sequenced in a study of T cell changes during pregnancy in multiple sclerosis. TCRdb's table, derived via immunoSEQ multiplex PCR, lists solely in-frame clones and lacks some. The sample lists 57,000 or so clones, around 90% occurring once. The source was peripheral blood, collected after pregnancy. Receptors were obtained from a female donor in good health, enrolled as a control in a pregnancy study.

This clone has only one observation. This chain joins TRBV2 and TRBJ1-1; D not resolved. The CDR3 runs 15 residues. Deletions cut 1 base from V and 0 bases from J, with 9 bases between. The germline gives CDR1 SNHLY, CDR2 FYNNEI. DNA of the CDR3: TGTGCCAGCAGTGAAGTCGTCAGGTTGAACACTGAAGCTTTCTTT. This sequence encodes CASSEVVRLNTEAFF. Together with reference TRBV2 and TRBJ1-1, the CDR3 gives the full variable domain: EPEVTQTPSHQVTQMGQEVILRCVPISNHLYFYWYRQILGQKVEFLVSFYNNEISEKSEIFDDQFSVERPDGSNFTLKIRSTKLEDSAMYFCASSEVVRLNTEAFFGQGTRLTVV.

The chain links TRBV13 to TRBJ1-1, with D unresolved. V lost 5 bases to trimming and J lost 6 bases, with 10 bases between them. Per germline, CDR1 PRHDT and CDR2 FYEKMQ (reference sequence). The CDR3 runs 12 residues. DNA for the CDR3: TGTGCCAGCAGCACACCCCTCGCTGAAGCTTTCTTT. It encodes CASSTPLAEAFF.

This chain links TRBV7-2 with TRBJ2-5; no firm D call. Trimming removed 4 bases at V and 5 bases at J, with 8 bases between. The CDR3 runs to 12 residues. Germline V gene lookup returns CDR1 SGHTA and CDR2 FQGNSA. In DNA form, the CDR3 reads TGTGCCAGCAGCTCCCACCGGGAGACCCAGTACTTC. It specifies CASSSHRETQYF.

The V call is TRBV5-1, the J call TRBJ2-2; D not resolved. V was trimmed by 4 bases and J by 0 bases, leaving 10 bases between them. There are 15 residues in the CDR3. Germline loops: CDR1 SGHRS, CDR2 YFSETQ. The CDR3 spells CASSPQNSNTGELFF. The CDR3 DNA sequence: TGCGCCAGCAGCCCCCAGAATTCGAACACCGGGGAGCTGTTTTTT.